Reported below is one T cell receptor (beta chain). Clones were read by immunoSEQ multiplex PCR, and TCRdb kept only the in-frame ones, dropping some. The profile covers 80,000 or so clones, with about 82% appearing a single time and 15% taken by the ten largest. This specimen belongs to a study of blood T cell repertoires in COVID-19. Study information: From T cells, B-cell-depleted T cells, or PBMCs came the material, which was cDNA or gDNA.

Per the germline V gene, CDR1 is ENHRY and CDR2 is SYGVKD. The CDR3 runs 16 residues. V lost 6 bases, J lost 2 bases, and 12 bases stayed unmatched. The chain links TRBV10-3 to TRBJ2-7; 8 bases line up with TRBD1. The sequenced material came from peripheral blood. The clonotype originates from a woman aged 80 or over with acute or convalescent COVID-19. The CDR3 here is CAIRKPPGTGTYEQYF. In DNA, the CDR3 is TGTGCCATCAGGAAGCCCCCCGGGACAGGTACCTACGAGCAGTACTTC.